Listed below are T cell receptor beta chains from one sample, sequenced in a study of T cell responses to AZD1222 COVID-19 vaccine. Clones were read by immunoSEQ multiplex PCR, and TCRdb kept only the in-frame ones, dropping some. The repertoire consists of approximately 180,000 clones, with 92% occurring once and the leading ten covering 10%. Sequencing was performed on peripheral blood, taken on day 0 of AZD1222 vaccination. The receptors shown here come from an adult in good health. Both conserved end residues are part of each CDR3. Fields, in order: clone size, D gene, V gene, J gene, CDR3 DNA, CDR3 protein. D genes are given only for firm matches. The size field is filled for only some rows; it gives once, few, many or a size class.

-	TRBD1	TRBV19	TRBJ2-1	TGTGCCAGTAGTATAGAATTTTGGGACAGGGTTAATGAGCAGTTCTTC	CASSIEFWDRVNEQFF
-	-	TRBV9	TRBJ2-2	TGTGCCAGCAGCGTTGATCCGGGGATGAACACCGGGGAGCTGTTTTTT	CASSVDPGMNTGELFF
-	-	TRBV12-3/TRBV12-4	TRBJ1-2	TGTGCCAGCAGTTTCCCGACGTATGGCTACACCTTC	CASSFPTYGYTF
-	-	TRBV6-6	TRBJ1-1	TGTGCCAGCAGTTACGTACCCAGGACTGAAGCTTTCTTT	CASSYVPRTEAFF
-	-	TRBV29-1	TRBJ1-1	TGCAGCGCACAGGGCGACGGAAACACTGAAGCTTTCTTT	CSAQGDGNTEAFF
-	-	TRBV11-2	TRBJ2-3	TGTGCCAGCAGGGGGAGGAAAGATACGCAGTATTTT	CASRGRKDTQYF
-	TRBD1	TRBV10-3	TRBJ1-1	TGTGCCACGCTTCCGGGACAGGGGGTCTCGTGGGCTTTCTTT	CATLPGQGVSWAFF
-	-	TRBV7-9	TRBJ2-5	TGTGCCAGCAGCTCTTCGGGTCGTCGGGAGACCCAGTACTTC	CASSSSGRRETQYF
-	TRBD1	TRBV9	TRBJ1-1	TGTGCCAGCAGCGTAACAATGACAGGGGGCACTGAAGCTTTCTTT	CASSVTMTGGTEAFF
-	TRBD1	TRBV27	TRBJ1-6	TGTGCCAGCAGTTCGGGGACAGGTCATTCACCCCTCCACTTT	CASSSGTGHSPLHF
-	-	TRBV7-8	TRBJ1-3	TGTGCCAGCAGCTTAGACGGTAATGGAAACACCATATATTTT	CASSLDGNGNTIYF
-	-	TRBV29-1	TRBJ1-1	TGCAGCGCCGTAACAGGGATGGCCACTGAAGCTTTCTTT	CSAVTGMATEAFF
-	-	TRBV18	TRBJ1-1	TGTGCCAGCTCACAAGACTCGAACACTGAAGCTTTCTTT	CASSQDSNTEAFF
-	-	TRBV30	TRBJ1-1	TGTGCCTGGAGATGGGGGGACACTGAAGCTTTCTTT	CAWRWGDTEAFF
-	TRBD2	TRBV12-3/TRBV12-4	TRBJ2-7	TGTGCCAGCGGGGGGGGGAAGTCCTACGAGCAGTACTTC	CASGGGKSYEQYF
-	TRBD1	TRBV18	TRBJ1-2	TGTGCCAGCTCCCCAGGACAGGGATCGAACTATGGCTACACCTTC	CASSPGQGSNYGYTF
-	-	TRBV7-6	TRBJ1-2	TGTGCCAGCAGCCCTGGACCGTCCCACTTGTATGGCTACACCTTC	CASSPGPSHLYGYTF
-	-	TRBV11-3	TRBJ2-1	TGTGCCAGCAGCCAAGGGGTCGGGCGAGAGCAGTTCTTC	CASSQGVGREQFF
-	-	TRBV19	TRBJ1-1	TGTGCCAGTAGTATGGGCGGGACCACTGAAGCTTTCTTT	CASSMGGTTEAFF
once	TRBD1	TRBV5-4	TRBJ1-4	TGTGCCAGCAGCTCCGCAGGGGGTCGAGAAAAACTGTTTTTT	CASSSAGGREKLFF
once	-	TRBV2	TRBJ1-3	TGTGCCAGCAGTGAATGGGGACTTAAATCTTACGATGGAAACACCATATATTTT	CASSEWGLKSYDGNTIYF
-	-	TRBV6-4	TRBJ1-3	TGTGCCAGCAACTTTACACGTGCGGGGGAAAGCTCTGGAAACACCATATATTTT	CASNFTRAGESSGNTIYF
-	TRBD2	TRBV12-5	TRBJ2-1	TGTGCTAGTGGTTTGGAGACTAGCGGTCTATGGGTTTACAATGAGCAGTTCTTC	CASGLETSGLWVYNEQFF
-	-	TRBV7-9	TRBJ1-5	TGTGCCAGCAGCTCCGGGGCGGTCAATCAGCCCCAGCATTTT	CASSSGAVNQPQHF
-	-	TRBV15	TRBJ2-1	TGTGCCACCAGCAGGGGACTCCCCCCCAATGAGCAGTTCTTC	CATSRGLPPNEQFF
-	-	TRBV10-1	TRBJ1-2	TGCGCCAGCACTCAAGGGCGGTTGGGTGGCTACACCTTC	CASTQGRLGGYTF
-	-	TRBV11-2	TRBJ1-6	TGTGCCAGCAGGTCCTTCCGCGGAGGGAACCCTAATTCACCCCTCCACTTT	CASRSFRGGNPNSPLHF
-	-	TRBV2	TRBJ1-5	TGTGCCAGCAGTGAAAATAATCAGCCCCAGCATTTT	CASSENNQPQHF
-	-	TRBV6-1	TRBJ1-4	TGTGCCAGCAGTGAATCCGCGCGGACCTTTTTGGAGGAAAAACTGTTTTTT	CASSESARTFLEEKLFF
-	-	TRBV6-1	TRBJ1-4	TGTGCCAGCAGTGACGGGGGGCCGTCGGAAAAACTGTTTTTT	CASSDGGPSEKLFF
-	TRBD2	TRBV5-1	TRBJ2-3	TGCGCCAGCAGCCCCGGGACTAGCGTCACAGATACGCAGTATTTT	CASSPGTSVTDTQYF
-	-	TRBV6-5	TRBJ2-3	TGTGCCAGCATCGGGCGAGATACGCAGTATTTT	CASIGRDTQYF
-	-	TRBV7-2	TRBJ1-2	TGTGCCAGCAGCTGGGACTCCGGAGGGAACTATGGCTACACCTTC	CASSWDSGGNYGYTF
-	-	TRBV18	TRBJ1-4	TGTGCCAGCTCACCCCGGCAGGGAGCCGAAAAACTGTTTTTT	CASSPRQGAEKLFF
-	-	TRBV21-1	TRBJ1-3	TGTGCCAGCATGACTGGAAACACCATATATTTT	CASMTGNTIYF
-	-	TRBV29-1	TRBJ1-2	TGCAGCGTTGATGGAACAGCGCGCGGCTACACCTTC	CSVDGTARGYTF
once	-	TRBV5-4	TRBJ2-1	TGTGCCAGCAGCCGTGAGGCCCTAGGAGGCAATGAGCAGTTCTTC	CASSREALGGNEQFF
-	-	TRBV7-2	TRBJ1-1	TGTGCCAGCAGCTTAGATGTTAGGGTTCTAGAAGCTTTCTTT	CASSLDVRVLEAFF
-	TRBD2	TRBV9	TRBJ2-1	TGTGCCAGCAGCATGGCAAGCGGGGGGGCCAATGAGCAGTTCTTC	CASSMASGGANEQFF
-	TRBD1	TRBV18	TRBJ1-1	TGTGCCAGCTCATTCCGACAGGGGGAAATGAACACTGAAGCTTTCTTT	CASSFRQGEMNTEAFF
-	-	TRBV4-1	TRBJ1-6	TGCGCCAGCAGCCTCGTATCGAATTCACCCCTCCACTTT	CASSLVSNSPLHF
-	-	TRBV5-1	TRBJ1-1	TGCGCCAGCAGCTTGACCGGGATGAACACTGAAGCTTTCTTT	CASSLTGMNTEAFF
-	-	TRBV11-3	TRBJ2-2	TGTGCCAGCAGTTGGAGGAACACCGGGGAGCTGTTTTTT	CASSWRNTGELFF
once	-	TRBV5-5	TRBJ2-7	TGTGCCAGCAGCCGGCCCCAGAGCCCCCACGAGCAGTACTTC	CASSRPQSPHEQYF
-	TRBD1	TRBV28	TRBJ1-5	TGTGCCAGCAGGGTAGTAGGGGGCTACAATCAGCCCCAGCATTTT	CASRVVGGYNQPQHF
-	-	TRBV19	TRBJ2-1	TGTGCCAGTAGTATAGATGGCGAGTCCTACAATGAGCAGTTCTTC	CASSIDGESYNEQFF
-	TRBD1	TRBV19	TRBJ1-1	TGTGCCAGTAGACGCCGGGACAGGGGCACTGAAGCTTTCTTT	CASRRRDRGTEAFF
-	-	TRBV24-1	TRBJ2-1	TGTGCCACCAGTGATTTTAACTCCCCCGGGGAGCAGTTCTTC	CATSDFNSPGEQFF
-	-	TRBV7-8	TRBJ1-1	TGTGCCAGCAGCCTCTACAGTCCGGGTTCGGACACTGAAGCTTTCTTT	CASSLYSPGSDTEAFF
-	-	TRBV28	TRBJ1-4	TGTGCCAGCAGACGAGACTTGGAAAAACTGTTTTTT	CASRRDLEKLFF
-	TRBD2	TRBV3-1/TRBV3-2	TRBJ2-1	TGTGCCAGCAGCCCAAGTTTTCCGGGACTACCCTACAATGAGCAGTTCTTC	CASSPSFPGLPYNEQFF
-	-	TRBV5-6	TRBJ2-2	TGTGCCAGCAGCTTGTTACCGACGAACACCGGGGAGCTGTTTTTT	CASSLLPTNTGELFF
-	TRBD2	TRBV3-1/TRBV3-2	TRBJ2-1	TGTGCCAGCAGCCAAGATGGGCTAGCGGGGTTTAATGAGCAGTTCTTC	CASSQDGLAGFNEQFF
-	TRBD1	TRBV15	TRBJ1-3	TGTGCCACCAGCAGACTGACAGGGGGAGCGTCTGGAAACACCATATATTTT	CATSRLTGGASGNTIYF
-	-	TRBV6-5	TRBJ2-1	TGTGCCAGCAGTTACTCTCGCCAGCAGTTCTTC	CASSYSRQQFF